This TCR beta chain was captured in a study of CD8 T cells in ankylosing spondylitis. Study findings and constraints: Fewer than 10 highly homologous variants formed a TCR beta motif that appeared characteristic of ankylosing spondylitis blood. Some motif variants were previously reported in reactive arthritis synovial fluid and blood.

This clonotype has ten or more counts. Antigen specificity is unknown. This CDR3 comprises 13 residues. Germline CDR1 is MNHEY and CDR2 is SMNVEV (reference sequence). V gave up 6 bases and J gave up 7 bases; unmatched junction bases: 7. MiXCR was run by TCRdb on the 5' RACE reads, yielding one entry per CDR3 protein. The table shows 200,000 to 250,000 distinct CDR3 sequences, with about 10% occurring only once. The rearrangement joins TRBV27 to TRBJ1-2; 8 nucleotides match TRBD1. Sequences were obtained from blood, either unsorted or a sorted T cell fraction (not recorded which). This receptor was obtained from a male donor with ankylosing spondylitis or in good health (not recorded which). The CDR3 loop reads CASSQGAWSGYTF. CDR3 in DNA: TGTGCCAGCAGCCAGGGGGCGTGGAGTGGCTACACCTTC.